A selection of T cell receptor beta chains follows, all from one sample in a study of blood T cell repertoires in COVID-19. The method was immunoSEQ multiplex PCR; TCRdb's version includes in-frame clones alone and lacks a portion of them. Of 250,000 to 300,000 clones in the sample, roughly 90% were seen once. The material sequenced was peripheral blood. The source of these receptors is a woman in her twenties or thirties with COVID-19, enrolled during active disease. Each CDR3 is given with its conserved first and last residue. The order of the fields is D gene, CDR3 length, J gene, V gene, CDR3 DNA, CDR3 protein. A D gene is named only where the DNA matches it firmly.

TRBD2,15,TRBJ2-5,TRBV6-2/TRBV6-3,TGTGCCAGCAGTTTACTAGCGGGAGTAACAGAGACCCAGTACTTC,CASSLLAGVTETQYF
TRBD1,16,TRBJ2-2,TRBV10-1,TGCGCCAGCAGCCGTAGACAGGGGAGTAACACCGGGGAGCTGTTTTTT,CASSRRQGSNTGELFF
TRBD1,14,TRBJ2-3,TRBV6-4,TGTGCCAGCAGCGCGACAGGGTCCACAGATACGCAGTATTTT,CASSATGSTDTQYF
TRBD2,16,TRBJ2-7,TRBV15,TGTGCCACCAGCAGAGATAAGCTAGCGGGGTCCTACGAGCAGTACTTC,CATSRDKLAGSYEQYF
TRBD1,14,TRBJ2-7,TRBV6-6,TGTGCCAGCAGTCGACAGGGAACCCCCTACGAGCAGTACTTC,CASSRQGTPYEQYF
NA,14,TRBJ2-2,TRBV5-4,TGTGCCAGCAGCTTCCCTAACCAGGCCGGGGAGCTGTTTTTT,CASSFPNQAGELFF
NA,15,TRBJ2-3,TRBV10-1,TGCGCCAGCAGTAACGAGGCCTCGACCCCAGATACGCAGTATTTT,CASSNEASTPDTQYF
NA,16,TRBJ2-2,TRBV19,TGTGCCAGTAGACGGGCTAGCCCTTCGAACACCGGGGAGCTGTTTTTT,CASRRASPSNTGELFF
NA,13,TRBJ1-6,TRBV30,TGTGCCTGGAGTGGACAGACTGGTTCACCCCTCCACTTT,CAWSGQTGSPLHF
TRBD1,15,TRBJ2-7,TRBV7-7,TGTGCTAGCAGCTTAGGGTCAGGGGGCGTGAACGAGCAGTACTTC,CASSLGSGGVNEQYF
NA,14,TRBJ1-1,TRBV5-4,TGTGCCAGCAGCCCCGGGACACGAAACACTGAAGCTTTCTTT,CASSPGTRNTEAFF